The rows below give T cell receptor beta chains drawn from one sample of a study of cytomegalovirus exposure and HLA in healthy donors. Libraries were prepared by immunoSEQ multiplex PCR; TCRdb keeps only in-frame clonotypes and omits some of them. The profile shows under 200,000 clones, over 75% of them singletons. What was sequenced was PBMCs. All receptors derive from a male donor in good health and CMV-seronegative. The CDR3 runs from the conserved cysteine through the conserved F or W. A D gene is named only where the DNA matches it firmly. A clone size is listed for some rows: how often the clone was seen (once, few, many), or a class if it is expanded.

abundance,len,v_gene,j_gene,d_gene,CDR3aa,CDR3nt
NA,14,TRBV27,TRBJ2-7,NA,CASSRGDRGYEQCF,TGTGCCAGCAGCAGGGGCGATAGGGGATACGAGCAGTGCTTC
NA,15,TRBV4-1,TRBJ1-4,NA,CASSQVRSRGEKLFF,TGCGCCAGCAGCCAAGTCCGGAGTAGGGGTGAAAAACTGTTTTTT
few,15,TRBV29-1,TRBJ1-1,NA,CSVAFGLLMNTEAFF,TGCAGCGTCGCCTTTGGACTGCTGATGAACACTGAAGCTTTCTTT
NA,16,TRBV5-8,TRBJ1-5,NA,CASSFPRLGSYQPQHF,TGTGCCAGCAGCTTCCCCCGGTTGGGCAGCTATCAGCCCCAGCATTTT
NA,13,TRBV5-1,TRBJ1-4,TRBD1,CASSEGQAEKLFF,TGCGCCAGCAGCGAGGGACAGGCTGAAAAACTGTTTTTT
few,14,TRBV19,TRBJ1-2,NA,CASSSQAANYGYTF,TGTGCCAGTAGTTCACAGGCGGCGAACTATGGCTACACCTTC
NA,16,TRBV5-1,TRBJ2-2,NA,CASSSLLQGNTGELFF,TGCGCCAGCAGCTCACTTTTACAGGGAAACACCGGGGAGCTGTTTTTT
NA,13,TRBV29-1,TRBJ2-2,NA,CSVEVKGTGELFF,TGCAGCGTTGAAGTTAAGGGGACCGGGGAGCTGTTTTTT
NA,14,TRBV9,TRBJ2-3,NA,CASSVQGSTDTQYF,TGTGCCAGCAGCGTGCAGGGGAGCACAGATACGCAGTATTTT
NA,14,TRBV30,TRBJ2-7,NA,CAWSVGTPAYEQYF,TGTGCCTGGAGTGTGGGCACACCAGCCTACGAGCAGTACTTC
NA,11,TRBV5-1,TRBJ2-7,NA,CASSREGEQYF,TGCGCCAGCAGCCGGGAAGGGGAGCAGTACTTC
NA,16,TRBV9,TRBJ2-4,TRBD1,CASSATTGKDKNIQYF,TGTGCCAGCAGCGCGACGACAGGGAAGGACAAAAACATTCAGTACTTC
once,17,TRBV13,TRBJ1-5,NA,CASSSPTQGIENQPQHF,TGTGCCAGCAGCTCGCCGACACAGGGAATTGAGAATCAGCCCCAGCATTTT
NA,15,TRBV7-2,TRBJ2-5,TRBD1,CASSRDRGGRETQYF,TGTGCCAGCAGCCGGGACAGGGGAGGTCGGGAGACCCAGTACTTC
NA,13,TRBV2,TRBJ1-2,NA,CASSESERYGYTF,TGTGCCAGCAGTGAATCCGAGAGGTATGGCTACACCTTC
NA,13,TRBV11-2,TRBJ2-7,NA,CASSFSGQQEQYF,TGTGCCAGCAGCTTCTCCGGACAGCAAGAGCAGTACTTC
NA,16,TRBV5-1,TRBJ2-5,NA,CASSLSPGVSGETQYF,TGCGCCAGCAGCTTGTCTCCAGGGGTCTCAGGGGAGACCCAGTACTTC
once,16,TRBV6-4,TRBJ1-4,NA,CASRCLRAPANEKLFF,TGTGCCAGCAGGTGTCTCAGGGCCCCTGCTAATGAAAAACTGTTTTTT
NA,12,TRBV2,TRBJ2-1,NA,CASSLVYNEQFF,TGTGCCAGCAGTCTAGTATACAATGAGCAGTTCTTC
few,16,TRBV4-3,TRBJ2-3,NA,CASSQDVSGFADTQYF,TGCGCCAGCAGCCAAGATGTGTCAGGGTTTGCAGATACGCAGTATTTT
NA,13,TRBV7-2,TRBJ2-5,NA,CASSRDRQETQYF,TGTGCCAGCAGCCGCGACAGACAAGAGACCCAGTACTTC
NA,13,TRBV6-1,TRBJ1-2,TRBD1,CASSEDRGYGYTF,TGTGCCAGCAGTGAAGACAGGGGGTACGGCTACACCTTC
few,13,TRBV6-5,TRBJ2-7,NA,CASRPTYSYEQYF,TGTGCCAGCAGACCGACATACTCCTACGAGCAGTACTTC
few,19,TRBV10-3,TRBJ2-1,TRBD1,CAISETYPGGSPRYNEQFF,TGTGCCATCAGTGAGACCTACCCAGGGGGCAGCCCCCGATACAATGAGCAGTTCTTC
few,14,TRBV19,TRBJ2-3,NA,CASSITGSTDTQYF,TGTGCCAGTAGTATTACCGGTAGCACAGATACGCAGTATTTT
once,14,TRBV6-1,TRBJ1-6,NA,CASLRAGQYSPLHF,TGTGCCAGCCTCCGCGCAGGCCAATATTCACCCCTCCACTTT
NA,17,TRBV21-1,TRBJ2-1,NA,CASSMRADREPYNEQFF,TGTGCCAGCAGCATGAGGGCGGACAGGGAACCCTACAATGAGCAGTTCTTC
NA,13,TRBV30,TRBJ1-1,NA,CAWSLEVNTEAFF,TGTGCCTGGAGCCTAGAGGTGAACACTGAAGCTTTCTTT
NA,15,TRBV5-1,TRBJ1-1,NA,CASSRAGGANTEAFF,TGCGCCAGCAGCCGTGCCGGGGGGGCCAACACTGAAGCTTTCTTT
once,14,TRBV7-8,TRBJ2-1,TRBD2,CASSLDRLANEQFF,TGTGCCAGCAGCCTCGATAGACTAGCTAATGAGCAGTTCTTC
NA,14,TRBV15,TRBJ2-7,TRBD1,CATSRDTGDYEQYF,TGTGCCACCAGCAGAGATACAGGGGACTACGAGCAGTACTTC
NA,13,TRBV25-1,TRBJ1-2,NA,CASSRDSYYGYTF,TGTGCCAGCAGTCGAGACAGCTACTATGGCTACACCTTC
NA,15,TRBV27,TRBJ2-1,TRBD2,CASSFLSGGAREQFF,TGTGCCAGCAGTTTTTTGAGCGGGGGGGCCCGGGAGCAGTTCTTC
NA,16,TRBV11-2,TRBJ2-1,NA,CASSLATPSSYNEQFF,TGTGCCAGCAGCTTAGCAACCCCGAGCTCCTACAATGAGCAGTTCTTC
NA,12,TRBV13,TRBJ2-2,NA,CASSPNAGELFF,TGTGCCAGCAGTCCTAACGCCGGGGAGCTGTTTTTT
NA,16,TRBV5-1,TRBJ1-4,TRBD1,CASSLDGRGTNEKLFF,TGCGCCAGCAGCTTGGACGGCAGGGGGACTAATGAAAAACTGTTTTTT
NA,14,TRBV7-2,TRBJ2-2,NA,CASRNKVHAGELFF,TGTGCCAGCAGGAACAAAGTCCATGCCGGGGAGCTGTTTTTT
NA,18,TRBV4-3,TRBJ1-3,NA,CASSQDPTTANSGNTIYF,TGCGCCAGCAGCCAAGATCCTACGACAGCTAACTCTGGAAACACCATATATTTT
NA,14,TRBV5-1,TRBJ2-7,TRBD1,CASSPGQGRYEQYF,TGCGCCAGCAGCCCAGGACAGGGTCGTTACGAGCAGTACTTC
NA,16,TRBV7-9,TRBJ1-2,NA,CSSSLTGGGTPYGYTF,TGTTCCAGCAGCTTAACGGGTGGCGGCACACCCTATGGCTACACCTTC